This T cell receptor beta chain was identified in a study of blood T cells in healthy people across ages. Remarks on this clonotype: What it binds is not known. One end of the junction is discordant with germline, which a read error may explain.

The CDR3 is 12 residues long. Germline assignment: CDR1 DFQATT and CDR2 SNEGSKA (reference sequence). Study results and caveats: Estimates of diversity drawn from one million T cells were considered underestimates. The study found more naive CD4+ cells and higher diversity in long-lived than aged donors.

A J-beta primer mix and a sample-barcoded 5' primer were used in a second PCR of roughly 6 to 11 cycles. A single record per CDR3 protein comes from TCRdb applying MiXCR to the 5' RACE reads. In the table there are under 950,000 distinct CDR3 sequences, 20% to 25% of which are singletons. V gene TRBV20-1 combines with J gene TRBJ2-3, with D possibly being TRBD2 (6 bases). The receptor comes from a man aged 65 to 85 in good health. Sequencing was carried out using blood. The CDR3 is CSAGTHQDAQYF. The CDR3 nucleotides read TGCAGTGCCGGGACTCACCAAGATGCGCAGTATTTT.